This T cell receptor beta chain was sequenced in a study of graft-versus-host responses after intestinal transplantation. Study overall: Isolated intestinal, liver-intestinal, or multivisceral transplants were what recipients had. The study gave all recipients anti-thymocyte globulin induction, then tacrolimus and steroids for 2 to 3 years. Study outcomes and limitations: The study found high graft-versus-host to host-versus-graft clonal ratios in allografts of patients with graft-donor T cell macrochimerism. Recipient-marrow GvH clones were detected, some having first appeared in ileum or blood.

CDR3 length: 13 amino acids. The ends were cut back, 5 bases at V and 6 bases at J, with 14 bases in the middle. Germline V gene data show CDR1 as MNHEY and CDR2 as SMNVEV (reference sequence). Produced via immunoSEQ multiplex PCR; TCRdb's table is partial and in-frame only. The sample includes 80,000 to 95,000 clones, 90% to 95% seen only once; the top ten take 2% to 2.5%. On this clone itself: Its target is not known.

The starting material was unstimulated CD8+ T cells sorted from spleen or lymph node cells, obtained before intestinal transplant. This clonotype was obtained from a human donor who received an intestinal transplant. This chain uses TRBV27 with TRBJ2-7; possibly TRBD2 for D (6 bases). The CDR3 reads CASSPDWRGEQYF. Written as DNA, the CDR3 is TGTGCCAGCAGTCCGGACTGGCGGGGCGAGCAGTACTTC.